This T cell receptor beta chain was recorded in a study of regulatory T cells in long-lasting Graves disease. The TCR beta library used iRepertoire HTBI primers with Arm-PCR amplification of CDR3. From the multiplex PCR reads, TCRdb called clonotypes with MiXCR, one entry per CDR3 protein. The sample lists about 620,000 distinct CDR3 sequences; less than 20% were seen once. Described time point: newly diagnosed GD, antithyroid drugs for less than 3 months. RNA extracted from PBMCs served as the sequencing template. This clonotype was counted only a few times. The sample was also linked to a second study, of T cells in Graves' hyperthyroidism and ophthalmopathy.

The sequence was collected from a woman in her 30s with Graves disease. The material was peripheral blood mononuclear cells (PBMCs), obtained at new diagnosis, from a patient treated with antithyroid drugs.

The CDR3: CASSPMESDTQYF. Written as DNA, the CDR3 is TGTGCCAGCAGCCCTATGGAGTCCGATACGCAGTATTTT. The J gene is TRBJ2-3, the V gene TRBV6-4; D gene ambiguous. Trimming took off 6 bases at V and 6 bases at J, with 13 bases between the two ends. In germline, CDR1 is MRHNA, CDR2 SNTAGT. This CDR3 comprises 13 residues.